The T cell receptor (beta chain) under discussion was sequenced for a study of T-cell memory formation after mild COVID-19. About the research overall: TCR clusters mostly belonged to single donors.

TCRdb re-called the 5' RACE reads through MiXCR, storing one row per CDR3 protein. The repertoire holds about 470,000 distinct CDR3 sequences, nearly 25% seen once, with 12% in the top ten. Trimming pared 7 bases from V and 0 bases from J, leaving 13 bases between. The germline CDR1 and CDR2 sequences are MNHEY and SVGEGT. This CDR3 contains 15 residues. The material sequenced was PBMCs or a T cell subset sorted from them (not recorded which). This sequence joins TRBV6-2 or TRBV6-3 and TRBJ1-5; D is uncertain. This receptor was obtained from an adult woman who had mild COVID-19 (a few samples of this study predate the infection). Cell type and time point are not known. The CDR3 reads CASTWADYSNQPQHF. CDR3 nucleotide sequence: TGTGCCAGCACCTGGGCGGACTATAGCAATCAGCCCCAGCATTTT.